A selection of T cell receptor beta chains follows, all from one sample in a study of T cells in localized non-small cell lung cancer. Method: immunoSEQ multiplex PCR; TCRdb's copy keeps in-frame clones and lacks some. The sample holds about 72,000 clones, about four fifths seen once. The material was peripheral blood, obtained before any cancer treatment. The receptors stem from a female donor over 55 with stage I lung adenocarcinoma. Both conserved end residues are part of each CDR3. The D gene is left open where the match is weak. Only part of the rows carry a size: once, few, many, or a class if the clone is expanded.

D gene: .; V gene: TRBV12-1; J gene: TRBJ2-7; clone size: .; CDR3 DNA: TGTGCCAGCAGCTTTGAACAGGACAAGTCAAAAACCTACGAGCAGTACTTC; CDR3 protein: CASSFEQDKSKTYEQYF
D gene: .; V gene: TRBV25-1; J gene: TRBJ2-1; clone size: .; CDR3 DNA: TGTGCCAGCAGTATATTGCAGGGCGAGTGGTTCTTC; CDR3 protein: CASSILQGEWFF
D gene: .; V gene: TRBV4-1; J gene: TRBJ1-2; clone size: many; CDR3 DNA: TGCGCCAGCAGCCAAGAGAGGACTAGGCCGTCCAGGGGCTACACCTTC; CDR3 protein: CASSQERTRPSRGYTF
D gene: .; V gene: TRBV29-1; J gene: TRBJ2-2; clone size: .; CDR3 DNA: TGCAGCGTTGTTGGGGGTTTGGAATCTGGGGAGCTGTTTTTT; CDR3 protein: CSVVGGLESGELFF
D gene: TRBD2; V gene: TRBV7-6; J gene: TRBJ2-1; clone size: few; CDR3 DNA: TGTGCCAGCAGCTTAGTAGCGGGGGCTTTAGGCAATGAGCAGTTCTTC; CDR3 protein: CASSLVAGALGNEQFF
D gene: .; V gene: TRBV19; J gene: TRBJ1-5; clone size: few; CDR3 DNA: TGTGCCAGTAGTATAGTGTGGGCAGGGGTAGGTCAGCCCCAGCATTTT; CDR3 protein: CASSIVWAGVGQPQHF
D gene: TRBD2; V gene: TRBV9; J gene: TRBJ2-7; clone size: few; CDR3 DNA: TGTGCCAGCAGCGTAGCGACTAGCGGCTACGAGCAGTACTTC; CDR3 protein: CASSVATSGYEQYF
D gene: TRBD2; V gene: TRBV2; J gene: TRBJ2-5; clone size: .; CDR3 DNA: TGTGCCAGCAGTGAGGGGACTAGCGGGGTAAAGACCCAGTACTTC; CDR3 protein: CASSEGTSGVKTQYF
D gene: .; V gene: TRBV4-3; J gene: TRBJ1-3; clone size: .; CDR3 DNA: TGCGCCAGCAGTGGGGGGGGAGTCTCCTCTGGAAACACCATATATTTT; CDR3 protein: CASSGGGVSSGNTIYF
D gene: TRBD1; V gene: TRBV29-1; J gene: TRBJ1-2; clone size: .; CDR3 DNA: TGCAGCGCAGGCCTCACAGGGGACTATGGCTACACCTTC; CDR3 protein: CSAGLTGDYGYTF
D gene: TRBD2; V gene: TRBV28; J gene: TRBJ2-7; clone size: once; CDR3 DNA: TGTGCCAGCAGTTTGGTGGCGGGAGGCTATGGGCAGTACTTC; CDR3 protein: CASSLVAGGYGQYF
D gene: .; V gene: TRBV9; J gene: TRBJ1-4; clone size: .; CDR3 DNA: TGTGCCAGCAGCGTAGGCTACCCCCCGGGAAAACTGTTTTTT; CDR3 protein: CASSVGYPPGKLFF
D gene: TRBD2; V gene: TRBV11-3; J gene: TRBJ2-1; clone size: .; CDR3 DNA: TGTGCCAGCAGCGCTCGAGGGCTAGCGGGGGGTTACAATGAGCAGTTCTTC; CDR3 protein: CASSARGLAGGYNEQFF
D gene: TRBD2; V gene: TRBV7-9; J gene: TRBJ2-3; clone size: .; CDR3 DNA: TGTGCCAGCAGCTTAGTACTAGCGGGGGGGCCAGATACGCAGTATTTT; CDR3 protein: CASSLVLAGGPDTQYF
D gene: .; V gene: TRBV19; J gene: TRBJ2-6; clone size: once; CDR3 DNA: TGTGCCATTTCTGGCTCTGGGGCCAACGTCCTGACTTTC; CDR3 protein: CAISGSGANVLTF
D gene: TRBD2; V gene: TRBV7-9; J gene: TRBJ2-1; clone size: .; CDR3 DNA: TGTGCCAGCAGCGGAGGACGTCATTTTCAGGCGGGAGTAAATATGCAGTTCTTC; CDR3 protein: CASSGGRHFQAGVNMQFF
D gene: TRBD2; V gene: TRBV11-3; J gene: TRBJ2-1; clone size: .; CDR3 DNA: TGTGCCAGCAGCCTGGGGACTAGCGGGGGTTACAATGAGCAGTTCTTC; CDR3 protein: CASSLGTSGGYNEQFF
D gene: .; V gene: TRBV2; J gene: TRBJ2-1; clone size: .; CDR3 DNA: TGTGCCAGCAGTGAAGCGGGGCTAGCCTATGAGCAGTTCTTC; CDR3 protein: CASSEAGLAYEQFF
D gene: .; V gene: TRBV13; J gene: TRBJ2-3; clone size: .; CDR3 DNA: TGTGCCAGCAGCTTAGTAGGCGCCTCCTTCAGTACGCAGTATTTT; CDR3 protein: CASSLVGASFSTQYF
D gene: TRBD2; V gene: TRBV11-3; J gene: TRBJ2-7; clone size: .; CDR3 DNA: TGTGCCAGCAGCTTAGATCGGGAGGGAACCTACGAGCAGTACTTC; CDR3 protein: CASSLDREGTYEQYF
D gene: .; V gene: TRBV4-2; J gene: TRBJ1-1; clone size: .; CDR3 DNA: TGTGCCAGCAGCCAAGATTTCGGCGTCATAACTGAAGCTTTCTTT; CDR3 protein: CASSQDFGVITEAFF
D gene: .; V gene: TRBV11-3; J gene: TRBJ1-2; clone size: .; CDR3 DNA: TGTGCCAGCAGCTTATTGTTCGGGGATAGGGCTGATGGCTACACCTTC; CDR3 protein: CASSLLFGDRADGYTF
D gene: TRBD1; V gene: TRBV5-1; J gene: TRBJ1-1; clone size: .; CDR3 DNA: TGCGCCAGCAGCCGACAGGGGGACACTGAAGCTTTCTTT; CDR3 protein: CASSRQGDTEAFF
D gene: .; V gene: TRBV9; J gene: TRBJ2-1; clone size: .; CDR3 DNA: TGTGCCAGCAGCGTAGATAGAGGGGCGCAGTTCTTC; CDR3 protein: CASSVDRGAQFF
D gene: .; V gene: TRBV4-2; J gene: TRBJ2-1; clone size: .; CDR3 DNA: TGTGCCAGCAGCATCCGGGACGGGTACAATGAGCAGTTCTTC; CDR3 protein: CASSIRDGYNEQFF
D gene: .; V gene: TRBV27; J gene: TRBJ1-2; clone size: .; CDR3 DNA: TGTGCCAGCAGTTTACGGGGGGCGTTACACGGCTACACCTTC; CDR3 protein: CASSLRGALHGYTF
D gene: TRBD2; V gene: TRBV7-2; J gene: TRBJ2-3; clone size: .; CDR3 DNA: TGTGCCAGCAGCCCCTTTGGCGGGGGGGCGACAGATACGCAGTATTTT; CDR3 protein: CASSPFGGGATDTQYF
D gene: .; V gene: TRBV7-9; J gene: TRBJ2-2; clone size: .; CDR3 DNA: TGTGCCAGCAGCCCGGAGGGCACCGGGGAGCTGTTTTTT; CDR3 protein: CASSPEGTGELFF
D gene: TRBD1; V gene: TRBV6-5; J gene: TRBJ1-1; clone size: .; CDR3 DNA: TGTGCCAGCAGTTACCCTGAACAGGGGGGGAACCTTCGGGCTTTCTTT; CDR3 protein: CASSYPEQGGNLRAFF
D gene: TRBD2; V gene: TRBV4-3; J gene: TRBJ2-2; clone size: .; CDR3 DNA: TGCGCCAGCAGCCGAGTAGCGGGCGCGAACACCGGGGAGCTGTTTTTT; CDR3 protein: CASSRVAGANTGELFF
D gene: .; V gene: TRBV6-4; J gene: TRBJ2-6; clone size: .; CDR3 DNA: TGTGCCAGCAGTGACTCAGGGGATGTTTCCTCTGGGGCCAACGTCCTGACTTTC; CDR3 protein: CASSDSGDVSSGANVLTF
D gene: .; V gene: TRBV6-4; J gene: TRBJ1-5; clone size: .; CDR3 DNA: TGTGCCAGCAGTGACTCGAGTTATAGGACTTGGGGCAATCAGCCCCAGCATTTT; CDR3 protein: CASSDSSYRTWGNQPQHF
D gene: .; V gene: TRBV5-6; J gene: TRBJ2-1; clone size: .; CDR3 DNA: TGTGCCAGCAGCTTGGGTCCAAGAACCTACAATGAGCAGTTCTTC; CDR3 protein: CASSLGPRTYNEQFF
D gene: .; V gene: TRBV28; J gene: TRBJ1-4; clone size: once; CDR3 DNA: TGTGCCAGCAGCGAATCGGGCGAAAAACTGTTTTTT; CDR3 protein: CASSESGEKLFF
D gene: .; V gene: TRBV19; J gene: TRBJ1-4; clone size: once; CDR3 DNA: TGTGCCAGTAGTCCTAAGGTGACAGGCGCCGCAACTAATGAAAAACTGTTTTTT; CDR3 protein: CASSPKVTGAATNEKLFF
D gene: TRBD1; V gene: TRBV7-9; J gene: TRBJ2-5; clone size: few; CDR3 DNA: TGTGCCAGCAGCTTAGCGCGGACAGGGAGGGAGACCCAGTACTTC; CDR3 protein: CASSLARTGRETQYF
D gene: .; V gene: TRBV5-8; J gene: TRBJ2-1; clone size: once; CDR3 DNA: TGTGCCAGCAGCCGAAACAGGGACGGTGAGCAGTTCTTC; CDR3 protein: CASSRNRDGEQFF
D gene: TRBD2; V gene: TRBV19; J gene: TRBJ2-5; clone size: .; CDR3 DNA: TGTGCCAGTAGTAAAACACCGGGACTAGGGAAAGAGACCCAGTACTTC; CDR3 protein: CASSKTPGLGKETQYF
D gene: .; V gene: TRBV9; J gene: TRBJ1-3; clone size: .; CDR3 DNA: TGTGCCAGCAGCGTAGGAAGCAGCACTTTCTCTGGAAACACCATATATTTT; CDR3 protein: CASSVGSSTFSGNTIYF
D gene: TRBD1; V gene: TRBV11-2; J gene: TRBJ1-1; clone size: .; CDR3 DNA: TGTGCCAGCAGCTGGACAGGGCGAACTGAAGCTTTCTTT; CDR3 protein: CASSWTGRTEAFF
D gene: TRBD2; V gene: TRBV11-2; J gene: TRBJ2-7; clone size: once; CDR3 DNA: TGTGCCAGCAGCTTAGCCATCGCGGGGGGGACTTACGAGCAGTACTTC; CDR3 protein: CASSLAIAGGTYEQYF
D gene: .; V gene: TRBV19; J gene: TRBJ1-3; clone size: .; CDR3 DNA: TGTGCCAGTAGTATCGGGGACACCATATATTTT; CDR3 protein: CASSIGDTIYF
D gene: .; V gene: TRBV7-9; J gene: TRBJ2-3; clone size: few; CDR3 DNA: TGTGCCACCGCGAACGACAGGAGTTACGATACGCAGTATTTT; CDR3 protein: CATANDRSYDTQYF
D gene: TRBD2; V gene: TRBV7-7; J gene: TRBJ2-5; clone size: .; CDR3 DNA: TGTGCCAGCAGCCCCTCTAGCGGGAGGGCCTCAGAGACCCAGTACTTC; CDR3 protein: CASSPSSGRASETQYF
D gene: .; V gene: TRBV7-3; J gene: TRBJ2-5; clone size: .; CDR3 DNA: TGTGCCAGCAGCTCACAGGGTCAAGAGACCCAGTACTTC; CDR3 protein: CASSSQGQETQYF
D gene: TRBD1; V gene: TRBV7-9; J gene: TRBJ1-2; clone size: .; CDR3 DNA: TGTGCCAGCAGCTTTACAGGGACAGAGGAACCGACCTTC; CDR3 protein: CASSFTGTEEPTF
D gene: .; V gene: TRBV28; J gene: TRBJ2-2; clone size: once; CDR3 DNA: TGTGCCAGCAGAAGTTCAGGGAACACCGGGGAGCTGTTTTTT; CDR3 protein: CASRSSGNTGELFF
D gene: TRBD2; V gene: TRBV4-1; J gene: TRBJ2-7; clone size: .; CDR3 DNA: TGCGCCAGCAGCCCCGCAGGGGCGGGGGGATACTACGAGCAGTACTTC; CDR3 protein: CASSPAGAGGYYEQYF
D gene: TRBD2; V gene: TRBV5-6; J gene: TRBJ2-1; clone size: few; CDR3 DNA: TGTGCCAGCAGGAGCGGGAGCTCCTACAATGAGCAGTTCTTC; CDR3 protein: CASRSGSSYNEQFF
D gene: .; V gene: TRBV6-1; J gene: TRBJ1-1; clone size: .; CDR3 DNA: TGTGCCAGCAGTGAACAGGCAGGGCGGAGAACTACTGAAGCTTTCTTT; CDR3 protein: CASSEQAGRRTTEAFF
D gene: .; V gene: TRBV7-2; J gene: TRBJ2-7; clone size: .; CDR3 DNA: TGTGCCAGCAGCCCCGCCCTGAGCTCCTACGAGCAGTACTTC; CDR3 protein: CASSPALSSYEQYF
D gene: .; V gene: TRBV5-8; J gene: TRBJ2-3; clone size: .; CDR3 DNA: TGTGCCAGCAGCTTGCGAGCGGGCCCGAGCACAGATACGCAGTATTTT; CDR3 protein: CASSLRAGPSTDTQYF
D gene: TRBD1; V gene: TRBV2; J gene: TRBJ1-5; clone size: few; CDR3 DNA: TGTGCCAGCAGGTTGGGGACAGGGTTGGATCAGCCCCAGCATTTT; CDR3 protein: CASRLGTGLDQPQHF